These T cell receptor beta chains were read from a single sample in a study of cytomegalovirus exposure and HLA in healthy donors. Method: immunoSEQ multiplex PCR; TCRdb's copy keeps in-frame clones and lacks some. Of about 94,000 clones listed, around 8% are singletons. Source material: PBMCs. The receptors originated from a man aged 45-65 years in good health and CMV-seronegative. The conserved cysteine and the conserved F or W are not part of the CDR3 here. The order of the fields is CDR3 protein, D gene, J gene, V gene. A D gene is named only where the DNA matches it firmly.

LTGGPLTGELF,TRBD1,TRBJ2-2,TRBV7-8
ASSEGIGTPNTGELC,NA,TRBJ2-2,TRBV25-1
ATRWSTYTDTQY,NA,TRBJ2-3,TRBV5-1
ASSSRAPSYEQY,NA,TRBJ2-7,TRBV19
ASSTGTGTTGELF,TRBD1,TRBJ2-2,TRBV7-2
ASRGTGTDTQY,TRBD1,TRBJ2-3,TRBV27
ASSIDRGVVTQH,TRBD1,TRBJ1-5,TRBV19
ASSSGQNPGETQY,TRBD1,TRBJ2-5,TRBV18
ASSPARTSGSYEQY,TRBD2,NA,TRBV25-1
ASSLRQGREGTNYGYT,TRBD1,TRBJ1-2,TRBV5-5
ATLSTAEKLF,NA,TRBJ1-4,TRBV28